The text below deals with one T cell receptor beta chain. Its specificity is unknown. This sample is drawn from a study of cytomegalovirus exposure and HLA in healthy donors. Study context: Among 350 to 500 genotyped donors, roughly 80% fell in the Caucasian-associated ancestry cluster.

The CDR3 sequence is 15 residues long. In germline, CDR1 is SNHLY, CDR2 FYNNEI. The V segment lost 6 bases and the J segment 8 bases; nucleotides outside the gene matches: 9. Study-wide findings and caveats: The investigators catalogued 150 to 200 TCR beta chains as cytomegalovirus-associated.

The PCR made use of 60 Vbeta and 13 Jbeta primers. Measured with immunoSEQ multiplex PCR; TCRdb has only the in-frame clones, and not every one. The sample carries roughly 80,000 clones, 60% to 80% recorded once. This rearrangement joins TRBV2 to TRBJ1-4; the match to TRBD1 covers 10 bases. The origin of this receptor is a woman between 45 and 60 years old in good health and CMV-seropositive. What was sequenced was PBMCs. This chain's CDR3 is CASSYSGTGAEKLFF. For the CDR3, the DNA is TGTGCCAGCAGCTATTCCGGGACAGGGGCCGAAAAACTGTTTTTT. Complete variable domain (other parts from reference TRBV2 and TRBJ1-4): EPEVTQTPSHQVTQMGQEVILRCVPISNHLYFYWYRQILGQKVEFLVSFYNNEISEKSEIFDDQFSVERPDGSNFTLKIRSTKLEDSAMYFCASSYSGTGAEKLFFGSGTQLSVL.